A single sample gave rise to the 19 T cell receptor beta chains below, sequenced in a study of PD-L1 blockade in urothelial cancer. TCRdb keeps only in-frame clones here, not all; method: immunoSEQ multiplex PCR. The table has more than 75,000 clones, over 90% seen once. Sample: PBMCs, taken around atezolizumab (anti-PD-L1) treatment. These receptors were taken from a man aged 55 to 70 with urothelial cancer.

The CDR3 sequence: CASSRATNEKLFF. The CDR3 DNA sequence: TGTGCCAGCAGCCGGGCAACTAATGAAAAACTGTTTTTT. The genes are TRBV9 and TRBJ1-4; D is undetermined. With 4 bases removed from V and 0 bases from J, the gap between germline ends came to 4 bases. Germline V CDR1 and CDR2: SGDLS, YYNGEE. The CDR3 is 13 amino acids.

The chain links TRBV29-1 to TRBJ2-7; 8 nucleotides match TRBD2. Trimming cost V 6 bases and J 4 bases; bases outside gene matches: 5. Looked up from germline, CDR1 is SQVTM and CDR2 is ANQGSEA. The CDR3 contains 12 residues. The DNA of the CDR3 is TGCAGCGTCGGGGCGGGGGGTTACGAGCAGTACTTC. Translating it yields CSVGAGGYEQYF.

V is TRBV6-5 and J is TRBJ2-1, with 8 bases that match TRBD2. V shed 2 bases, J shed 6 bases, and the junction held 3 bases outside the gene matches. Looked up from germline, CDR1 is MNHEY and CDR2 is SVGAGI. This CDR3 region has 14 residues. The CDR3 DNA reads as TGTGCCAGCAGTTACGCGGGGGGTGCCAATGAGCAGTTCTTC. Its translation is CASSYAGGANEQFF.

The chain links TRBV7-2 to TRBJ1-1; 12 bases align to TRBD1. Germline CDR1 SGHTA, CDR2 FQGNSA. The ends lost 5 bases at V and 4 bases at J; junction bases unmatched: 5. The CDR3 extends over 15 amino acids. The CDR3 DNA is TGTGCCAGCAGCCTGATGGGACAGGGGGCCACTGAAGCTTTCTTT. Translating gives CASSLMGQGATEAFF.

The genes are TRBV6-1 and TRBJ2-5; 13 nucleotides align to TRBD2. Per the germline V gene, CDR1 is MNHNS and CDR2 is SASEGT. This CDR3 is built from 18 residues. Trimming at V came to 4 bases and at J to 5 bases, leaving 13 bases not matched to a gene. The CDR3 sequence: CASSGGPTSGRARETQYF. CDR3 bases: TGTGCCAGCAGTGGGGGCCCCACTAGCGGGAGGGCCCGGGAGACCCAGTACTTC.

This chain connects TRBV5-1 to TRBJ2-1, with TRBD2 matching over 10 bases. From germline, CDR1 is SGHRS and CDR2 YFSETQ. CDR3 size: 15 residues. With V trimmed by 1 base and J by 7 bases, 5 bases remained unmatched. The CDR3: CASSLTSGISNEQFF. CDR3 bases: TGCGCCAGCAGCTTGACTAGCGGGATTTCAAATGAGCAGTTCTTC.

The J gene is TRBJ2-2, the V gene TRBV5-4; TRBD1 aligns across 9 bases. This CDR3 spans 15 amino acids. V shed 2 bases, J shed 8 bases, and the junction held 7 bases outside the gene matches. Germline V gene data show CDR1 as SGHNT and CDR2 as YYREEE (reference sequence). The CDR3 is CASSLTGGVIGELFF. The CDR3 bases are TGTGCCAGCAGCTTAACAGGGGGCGTTATTGGGGAGCTGTTTTTT. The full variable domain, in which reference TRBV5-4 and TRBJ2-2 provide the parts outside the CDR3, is ETGVTQSPTHLIKTRGQQVTLRCSSQSGHNTVSWYQQALGQGPQFIFQYYREEENGRGNFPPRFSGLQFPNYSSELNVNALELDDSALYLCASSLTGGVIGELFFGEGSRLTVL.

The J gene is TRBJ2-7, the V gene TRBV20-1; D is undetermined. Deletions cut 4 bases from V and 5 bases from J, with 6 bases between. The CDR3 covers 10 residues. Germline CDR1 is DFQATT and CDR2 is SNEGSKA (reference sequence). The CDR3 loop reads CSAKPHEQYF. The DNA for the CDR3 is TGCAGTGCTAAGCCCCACGAGCAGTACTTC.

CDR3 loop: CASSVAVAADTQYF. The CDR3 nucleotides read TGTGCCAGCAGCGTAGCGGTAGCGGCAGATACGCAGTATTTT. This sequence joins TRBV9 and TRBJ2-3; possible D gene TRBD2, 6 bases. Trimming cost V 0 bases and J 4 bases, with 9 bases left between them. Germline-derived CDR1 and CDR2 are SGDLS and YYNGEE. The CDR3 has 14 amino acids.

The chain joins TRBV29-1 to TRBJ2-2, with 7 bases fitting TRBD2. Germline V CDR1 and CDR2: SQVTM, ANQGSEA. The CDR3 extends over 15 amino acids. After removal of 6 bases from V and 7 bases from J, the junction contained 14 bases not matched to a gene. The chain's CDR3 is CSVRGRGIGGGELFF. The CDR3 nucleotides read TGCAGCGTGAGAGGGCGGGGGATCGGGGGCGGGGAGCTGTTTTTT.

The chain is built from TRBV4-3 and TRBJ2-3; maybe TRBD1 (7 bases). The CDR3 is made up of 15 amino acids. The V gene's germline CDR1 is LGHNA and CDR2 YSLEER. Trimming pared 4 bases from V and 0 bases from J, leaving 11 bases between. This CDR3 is CASSLQGGSTDTQYF. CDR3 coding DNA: TGCGCCAGCAGCCTGCAGGGGGGTAGCACAGATACGCAGTATTTT.

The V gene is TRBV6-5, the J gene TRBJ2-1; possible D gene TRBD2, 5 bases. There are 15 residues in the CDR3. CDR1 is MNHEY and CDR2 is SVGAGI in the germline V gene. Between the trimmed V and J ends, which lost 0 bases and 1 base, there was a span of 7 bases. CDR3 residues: CASSYSGISYNEQFF. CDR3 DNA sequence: TGTGCCAGCAGTTACTCCGGGATTTCCTACAATGAGCAGTTCTTC.

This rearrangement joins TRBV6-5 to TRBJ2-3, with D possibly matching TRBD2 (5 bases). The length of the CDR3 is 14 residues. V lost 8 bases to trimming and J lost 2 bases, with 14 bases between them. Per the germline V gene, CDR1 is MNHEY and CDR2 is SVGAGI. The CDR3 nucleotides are TGTGCCAGCCGTGGTAGCGAATTCACAGATACGCAGTATTTT. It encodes CASRGSEFTDTQYF.

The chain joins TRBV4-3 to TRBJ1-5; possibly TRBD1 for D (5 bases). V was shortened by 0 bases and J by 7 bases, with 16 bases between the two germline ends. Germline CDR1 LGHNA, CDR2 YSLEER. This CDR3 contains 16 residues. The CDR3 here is CASSQEVLTVGQPQHF. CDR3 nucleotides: TGCGCCAGCAGCCAAGAGGTGTTGACAGTTGGCCAGCCCCAGCATTTT.

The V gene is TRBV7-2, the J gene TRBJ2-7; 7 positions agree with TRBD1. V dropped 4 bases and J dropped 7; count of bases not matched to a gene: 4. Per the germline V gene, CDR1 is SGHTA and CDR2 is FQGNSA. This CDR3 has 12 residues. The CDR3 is CASSSTTGEQYF. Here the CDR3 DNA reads TGTGCCAGCAGCTCGACGACAGGGGAGCAGTACTTC.

The CDR3 DNA reads TGCGCCAGCAGCGGAGCTAGCGGGGGGGGCACAGATACGCAGTATTTT. Translating it yields CASSGASGGGTDTQYF. This sequence joins TRBV5-1 and TRBJ2-3; 12 positions agree with TRBD2. The germline V gene encodes CDR1 SGHRS and CDR2 YFSETQ. With 4 bases clipped from V and 1 base from J, the junction kept 4 bases outside the gene matches. The CDR3 has 16 residues.

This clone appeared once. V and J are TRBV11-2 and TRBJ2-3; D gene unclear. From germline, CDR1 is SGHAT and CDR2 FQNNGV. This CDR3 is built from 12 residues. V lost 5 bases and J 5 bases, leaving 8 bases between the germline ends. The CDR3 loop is CASSASGDTQYF. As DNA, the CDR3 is TGTGCCAGCAGCGCCTCGGGAGATACGCAGTATTTT.

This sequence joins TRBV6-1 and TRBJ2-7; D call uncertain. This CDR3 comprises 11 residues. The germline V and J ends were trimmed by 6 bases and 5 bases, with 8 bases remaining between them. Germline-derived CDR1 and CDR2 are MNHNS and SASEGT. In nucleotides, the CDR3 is TGTGCCAGCAGCGGTTCCGACGAGCAGTACTTC. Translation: CASSGSDEQYF.

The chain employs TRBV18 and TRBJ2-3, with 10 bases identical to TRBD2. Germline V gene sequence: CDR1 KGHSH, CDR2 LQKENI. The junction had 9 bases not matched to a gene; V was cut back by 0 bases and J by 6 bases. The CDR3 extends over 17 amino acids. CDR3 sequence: CASSPPGLAGVVDTQYF. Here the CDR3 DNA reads TGTGCCAGCTCACCACCTGGGCTAGCGGGAGTTGTGGATACGCAGTATTTT.